This T cell receptor beta chain comes out of a study of radiotherapy plus CTLA-4 blockade in lung cancer. At the level of the study: Among all patients, roughly 17% showed objective responses, while roughly 28% had disease control. Study results and caveats: Per reports, early blood T cell clone dynamics, plus interferon-beta, forecast response most strongly. TCR clones from tumors expanded in blood after radiotherapy plus ipilimumab.

Trimming at V came to 2 bases and at J to 0 bases, leaving 5 bases not matched to a gene. Germline V gene lookup returns CDR1 SEHNR and CDR2 FQNEAQ (reference sequence). CDR3 length: 18 residues. Data came from immunoSEQ multiplex PCR; TCRdb stores just in-frame clones and leaves some out. Here the sample spans approximately 100,000 clones, about 85% being singletons. As for this clone: The antigen remains unidentified.

This receptor was obtained from a human donor with non-small cell lung cancer that progressed on radiotherapy plus ipilimumab. Some clones in this sample may be carry-over from other donors' samples. V gene TRBV7-9 combines with J gene TRBJ2-3, with 13 nucleotides matching TRBD2. Sequencing used peripheral blood, obtained from a patient treated with radiotherapy plus ipilimumab. The DNA of the CDR3 is TGTGCCAGCAGCTTACCCTCGGGACTAGCGGGGAGCACAGATACGCAGTATTTT. It encodes CASSLPSGLAGSTDTQYF.